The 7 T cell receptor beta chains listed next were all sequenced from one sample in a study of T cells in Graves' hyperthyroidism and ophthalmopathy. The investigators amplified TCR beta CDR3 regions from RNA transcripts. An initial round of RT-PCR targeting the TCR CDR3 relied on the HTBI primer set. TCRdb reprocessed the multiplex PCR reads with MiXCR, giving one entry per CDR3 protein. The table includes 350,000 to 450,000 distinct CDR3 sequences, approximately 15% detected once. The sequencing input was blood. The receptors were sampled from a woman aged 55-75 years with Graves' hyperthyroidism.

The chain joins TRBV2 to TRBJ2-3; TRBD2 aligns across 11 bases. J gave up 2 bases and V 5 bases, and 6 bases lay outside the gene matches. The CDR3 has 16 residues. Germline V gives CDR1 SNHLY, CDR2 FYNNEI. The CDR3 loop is CASSRASGRTTDTQYF. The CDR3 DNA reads TGTGCCAGCAGTCGGGCTAGCGGGAGGACCACAGATACGCAGTATTTT.

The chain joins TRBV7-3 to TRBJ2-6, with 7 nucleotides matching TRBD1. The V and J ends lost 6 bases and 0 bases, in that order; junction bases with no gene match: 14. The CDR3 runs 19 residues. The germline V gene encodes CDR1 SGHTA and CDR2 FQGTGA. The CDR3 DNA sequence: TGTGCCAGCAGTTCGACTCCGGGACAGCCGAGCTCTGGGGCCAACGTCCTGACTTTC. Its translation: CASSSTPGQPSSGANVLTF.

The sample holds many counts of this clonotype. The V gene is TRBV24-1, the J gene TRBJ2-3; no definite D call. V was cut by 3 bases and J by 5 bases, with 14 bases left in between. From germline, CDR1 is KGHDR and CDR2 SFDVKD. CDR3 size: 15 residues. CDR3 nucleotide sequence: TGTGCCACCAGTGATCCAACGGGTAGGGTAGATACGCAGTATTTT. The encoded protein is CATSDPTGRVDTQYF.

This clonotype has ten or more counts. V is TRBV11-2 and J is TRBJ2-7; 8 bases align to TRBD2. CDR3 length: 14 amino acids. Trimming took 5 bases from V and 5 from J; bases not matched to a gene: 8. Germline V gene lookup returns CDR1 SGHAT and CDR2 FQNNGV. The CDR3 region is CASSPLLAVNEQYF. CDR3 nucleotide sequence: TGTGCCAGCAGCCCCCTACTAGCGGTGAACGAGCAGTACTTC.

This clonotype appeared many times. DNA for the CDR3: TGTGCCAGCAGCCGACTACTAGCGCCCCGGGTCAATGAGCAGTTCTTC. It translates to CASSRLLAPRVNEQFF. This sequence joins TRBV7-9 and TRBJ2-1; 7 nucleotides match TRBD2. V lost 5 bases, J lost 6 bases, and 13 bases stayed unmatched. CDR1 is SEHNR, CDR2 FQNEAQ, per germline (reference sequence). The CDR3 sequence is 16 residues long.

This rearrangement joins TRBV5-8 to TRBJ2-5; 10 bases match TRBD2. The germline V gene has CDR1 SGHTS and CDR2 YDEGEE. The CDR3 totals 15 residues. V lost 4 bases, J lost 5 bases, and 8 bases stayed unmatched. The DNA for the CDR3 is TGTGCCAGCAGCCCTAGCGGGAGTAGGAGGGAGACCCAGTACTTC. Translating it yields CASSPSGSRRETQYF.

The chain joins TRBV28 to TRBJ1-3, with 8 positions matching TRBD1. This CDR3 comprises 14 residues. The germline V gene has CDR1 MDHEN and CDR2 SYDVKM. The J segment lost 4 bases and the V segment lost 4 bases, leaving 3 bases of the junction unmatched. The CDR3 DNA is TGTGCCAGCAGTTCGGGACAGGAGGGAAACACCATATATTTT. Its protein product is CASSSGQEGNTIYF.